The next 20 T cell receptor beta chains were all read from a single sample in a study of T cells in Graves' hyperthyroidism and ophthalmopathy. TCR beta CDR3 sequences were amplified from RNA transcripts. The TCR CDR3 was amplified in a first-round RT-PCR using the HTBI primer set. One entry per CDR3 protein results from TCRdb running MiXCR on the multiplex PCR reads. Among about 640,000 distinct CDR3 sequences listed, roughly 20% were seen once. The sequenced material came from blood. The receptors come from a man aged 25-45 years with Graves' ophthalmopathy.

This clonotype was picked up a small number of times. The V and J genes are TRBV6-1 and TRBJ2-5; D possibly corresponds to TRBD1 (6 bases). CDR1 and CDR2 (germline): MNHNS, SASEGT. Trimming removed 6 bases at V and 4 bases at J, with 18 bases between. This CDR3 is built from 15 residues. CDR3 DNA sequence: TGTGCCAGCAGCGGGATGGGACACCCGGGAGAGACCCAGTACTTC. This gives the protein CASSGMGHPGETQYF.

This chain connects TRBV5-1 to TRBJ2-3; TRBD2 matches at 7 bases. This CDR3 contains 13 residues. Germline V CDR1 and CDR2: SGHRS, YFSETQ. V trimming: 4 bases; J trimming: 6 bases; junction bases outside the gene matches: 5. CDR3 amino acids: CASSRAGWDTQYF. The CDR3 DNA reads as TGCGCCAGCAGCCGAGCGGGATGGGATACGCAGTATTTT.

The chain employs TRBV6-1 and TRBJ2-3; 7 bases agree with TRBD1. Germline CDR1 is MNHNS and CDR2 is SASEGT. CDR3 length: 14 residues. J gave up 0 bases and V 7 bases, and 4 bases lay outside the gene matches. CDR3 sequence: CASTTGPSTDTQYF. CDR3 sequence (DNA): TGTGCCAGCACGACAGGGCCAAGCACAGATACGCAGTATTTT.

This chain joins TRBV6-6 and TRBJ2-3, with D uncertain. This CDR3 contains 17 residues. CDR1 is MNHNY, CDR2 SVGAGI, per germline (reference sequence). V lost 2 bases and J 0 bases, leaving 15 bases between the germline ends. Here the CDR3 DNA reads TGTGCCAGCAGTTACGTACAACCAACTACTAGCACAGATACGCAGTATTTT. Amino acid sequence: CASSYVQPTTSTDTQYF.

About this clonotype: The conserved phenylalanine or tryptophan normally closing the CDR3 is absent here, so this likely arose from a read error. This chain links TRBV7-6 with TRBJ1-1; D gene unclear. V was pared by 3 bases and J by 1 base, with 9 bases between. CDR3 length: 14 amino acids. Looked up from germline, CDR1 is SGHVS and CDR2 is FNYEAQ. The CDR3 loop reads CASSFGPGNTEAFL. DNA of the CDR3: TGTGCCAGCAGCTTCGGACCGGGGAACACTGAAGCTTTCCTT.

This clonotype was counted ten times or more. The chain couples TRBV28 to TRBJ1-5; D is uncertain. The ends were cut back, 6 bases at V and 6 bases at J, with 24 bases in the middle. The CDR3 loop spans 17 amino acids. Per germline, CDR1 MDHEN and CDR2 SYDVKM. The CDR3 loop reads CASRTDRASFFGQPQHF. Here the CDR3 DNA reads TGTGCCAGCAGAACCGACCGGGCATCATTTTTCGGTCAGCCCCAGCATTTT.

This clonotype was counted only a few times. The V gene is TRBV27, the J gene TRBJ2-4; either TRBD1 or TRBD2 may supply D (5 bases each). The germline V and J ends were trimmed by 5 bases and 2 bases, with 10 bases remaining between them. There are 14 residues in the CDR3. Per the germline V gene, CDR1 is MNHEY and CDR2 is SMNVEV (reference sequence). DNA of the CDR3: TGTGCCAGCAGTAGAGGGGTATCCAAAAACATTCAGTACTTC. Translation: CASSRGVSKNIQYF.

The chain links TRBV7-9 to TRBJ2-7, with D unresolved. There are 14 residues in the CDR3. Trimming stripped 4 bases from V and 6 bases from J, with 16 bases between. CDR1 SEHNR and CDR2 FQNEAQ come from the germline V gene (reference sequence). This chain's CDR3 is CASSSQTSHGEQYF. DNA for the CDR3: TGTGCCAGCAGCTCACAGACATCCCACGGCGAGCAGTACTTC.

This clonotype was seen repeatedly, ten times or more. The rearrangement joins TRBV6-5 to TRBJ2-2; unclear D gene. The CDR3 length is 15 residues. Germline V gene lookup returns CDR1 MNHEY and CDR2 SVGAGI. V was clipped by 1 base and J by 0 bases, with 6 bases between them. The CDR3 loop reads CASSYLTPNTGELFF. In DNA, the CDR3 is TGTGCCAGCAGTTACTTGACACCGAACACCGGGGAGCTGTTTTTT.

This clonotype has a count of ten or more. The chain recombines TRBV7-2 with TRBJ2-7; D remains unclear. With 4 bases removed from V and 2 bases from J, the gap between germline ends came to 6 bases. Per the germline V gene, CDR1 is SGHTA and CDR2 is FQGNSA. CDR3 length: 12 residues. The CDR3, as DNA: TGTGCCAGCAGCTCCCTTACCTACGAGCAGTACTTC. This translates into CASSSLTYEQYF.

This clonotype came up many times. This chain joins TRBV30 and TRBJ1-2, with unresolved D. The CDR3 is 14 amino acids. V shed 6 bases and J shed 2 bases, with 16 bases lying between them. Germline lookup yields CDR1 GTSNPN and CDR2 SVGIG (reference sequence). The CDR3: CACPAPSPNYGYTF. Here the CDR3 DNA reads TGTGCCTGCCCGGCCCCAAGTCCCAACTATGGCTACACCTTC.

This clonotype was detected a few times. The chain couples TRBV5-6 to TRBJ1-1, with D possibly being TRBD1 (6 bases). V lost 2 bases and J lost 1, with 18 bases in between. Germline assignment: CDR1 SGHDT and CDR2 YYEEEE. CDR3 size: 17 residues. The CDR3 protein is CASSFWVGTRGNTEAFF. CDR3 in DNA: TGTGCCAGCAGCTTCTGGGTAGGGACACGAGGGAACACTGAAGCTTTCTTT.

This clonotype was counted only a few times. CDR3 residues: CASRPSKWVTSTDTQYF. CDR3 coding DNA: TGTGCCAGCAGACCCTCCAAGTGGGTCACTAGCACAGATACGCAGTATTTT. The chain employs TRBV27 and TRBJ2-3; D unclear. V was pared by 6 bases and J by 0 bases, with 19 bases between. The CDR3 length is 17 residues. CDR1 and CDR2 (germline): MNHEY, SMNVEV (reference sequence).

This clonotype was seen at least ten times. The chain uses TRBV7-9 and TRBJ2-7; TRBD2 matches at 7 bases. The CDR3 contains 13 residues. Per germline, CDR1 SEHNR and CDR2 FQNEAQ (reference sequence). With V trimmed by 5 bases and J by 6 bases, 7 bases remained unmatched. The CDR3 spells CASSQTSVGEQYF. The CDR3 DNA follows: TGTGCCAGCAGCCAAACTAGCGTCGGCGAGCAGTACTTC.

This chain's CDR3 is CASSSAGGGTDTQYF. Here the CDR3 DNA reads TGTGCCAGCAGCTCGGCGGGAGGAGGCACAGATACGCAGTATTTT. The chain couples TRBV11-2 to TRBJ2-3; 8 bases align to TRBD2. With V trimmed by 4 bases and J by 1 base, 4 bases remained unmatched. CDR1 SGHAT and CDR2 FQNNGV come from the germline V gene. CDR3 length equals 15 residues.

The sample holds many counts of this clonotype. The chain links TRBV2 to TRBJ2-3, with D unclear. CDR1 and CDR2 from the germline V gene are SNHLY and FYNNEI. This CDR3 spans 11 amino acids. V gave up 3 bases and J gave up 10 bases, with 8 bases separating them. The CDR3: CASSEERAQYF. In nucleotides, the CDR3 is TGTGCCAGCAGTGAGGAGCGTGCGCAGTATTTT. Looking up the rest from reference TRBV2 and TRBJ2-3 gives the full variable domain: EPEVTQTPSHQVTQMGQEVILRCVPISNHLYFYWYRQILGQKVEFLVSFYNNEISEKSEIFDDQFSVERPDGSNFTLKIRSTKLEDSAMYFCASSEERAQYFGPGTRLTVL.

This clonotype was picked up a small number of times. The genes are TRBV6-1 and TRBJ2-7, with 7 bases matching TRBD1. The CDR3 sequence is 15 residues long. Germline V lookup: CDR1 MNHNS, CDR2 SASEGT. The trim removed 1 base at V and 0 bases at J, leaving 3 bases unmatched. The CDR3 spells CASSEEGQISYEQYF. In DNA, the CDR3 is TGTGCCAGCAGTGAAGAGGGACAGATCTCCTACGAGCAGTACTTC.

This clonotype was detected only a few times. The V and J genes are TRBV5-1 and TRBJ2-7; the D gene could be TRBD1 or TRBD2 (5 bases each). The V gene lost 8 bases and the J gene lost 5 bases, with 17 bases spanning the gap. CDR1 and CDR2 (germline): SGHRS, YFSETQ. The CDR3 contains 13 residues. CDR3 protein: CASSGTFAHEQYF. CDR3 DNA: TGCGCCAGTTCCGGGACGTTCGCCCACGAGCAGTACTTC.

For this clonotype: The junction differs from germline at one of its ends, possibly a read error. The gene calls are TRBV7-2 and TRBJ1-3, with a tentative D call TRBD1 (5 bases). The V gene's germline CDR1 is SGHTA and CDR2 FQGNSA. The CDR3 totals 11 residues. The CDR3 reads CASGLSRDLYF. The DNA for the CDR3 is TGTGCCAGCGGCTTGAGTCGGGACTTATATTTT.

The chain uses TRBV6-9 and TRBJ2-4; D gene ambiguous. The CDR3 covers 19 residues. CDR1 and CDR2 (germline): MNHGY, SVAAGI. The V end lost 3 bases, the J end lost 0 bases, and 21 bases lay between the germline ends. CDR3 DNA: TGTGCCAGCAGTTACACCCTATCTGACTCGTATCTAGCCAAAAACATTCAGTACTTC. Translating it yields CASSYTLSDSYLAKNIQYF.